The rows below give T cell receptor beta chains drawn from one sample of a study of cytomegalovirus exposure and HLA in healthy donors. TCRdb's copy holds only in-frame clones and misses some; the assay was immunoSEQ multiplex PCR. Of about 140,000 clones listed, around 80% were seen once; the top ten hold roughly 3.2%. Sequencing input: PBMCs. These receptors came from a man between 18 and 29 years old in good health and CMV-seropositive. Both conserved end residues are part of each CDR3. The D gene is left open where the match is weak. Some rows mark clone size as missing; the rest say once, few, many or name a class of expanded clone.

CDR3	DNA	size	V	J	D
CSVGQSYEQYF	TGCAGCGTTGGACAGTCCTACGAGCAGTACTTC	few	TRBV29-1	TRBJ2-7	.
CASSSTGVDGYTF	TGTGCCAGCAGTTCCACAGGGGTCGATGGCTACACCTTC	once	TRBV28	TRBJ1-2	TRBD1
CASIPLRSGTVNEQFF	TGTGCCAGCATCCCCCTACGGAGCGGGACGGTCAATGAGCAGTTCTTC	.	TRBV7-9	TRBJ2-1	TRBD2
CASRELPSSYEQYF	TGTGCCAGCAGGGAACTTCCTAGCTCCTACGAGCAGTACTTC	.	TRBV27	TRBJ2-7	.
CASTGGREEFF	TGTGCCAGCACCGGGGGGCGAGAGGAGTTCTTC	.	TRBV2	TRBJ2-1	.
CASRHFNTEAFF	TGTGCCAGTCGACATTTCAACACTGAAGCTTTCTTT	.	TRBV19	TRBJ1-1	.
CASSEGPGEDTQYF	TGCGCCAGCAGCGAAGGACCGGGGGAAGATACGCAGTATTTT	.	TRBV5-1	TRBJ2-3	.
CASSLSGTQSDTQYF	TGTGCCAGCAGCCTTTCCGGGACTCAAAGCGATACGCAGTATTTT	.	TRBV7-3	TRBJ2-3	.
CASSPPYNEQFF	TGTGCCAGCAGCCCCCCGTACAATGAGCAGTTCTTC	.	TRBV27	TRBJ2-1	.
CASSPGQANTEAFF	TGCGCCAGCAGCCCCGGACAAGCAAACACTGAAGCTTTCTTT	once	TRBV5-1	TRBJ1-1	.
CASSLLPTENEKLFF	TGTGCCAGCAGCTTACTTCCCACAGAGAATGAAAAACTGTTTTTT	.	TRBV7-9	TRBJ1-4	.
CASSDGTSGSRNNEQFF	TGTGCCAGCAGCGACGGGACTAGCGGGAGTAGGAACAATGAGCAGTTCTTC	.	TRBV9	TRBJ2-1	TRBD2
CASSGQGSAGELFF	TGTGCCAGCAGTGGACAGGGGTCGGCCGGGGAGCTGTTTTTT	once	TRBV2	TRBJ2-2	TRBD1
CASSQGQGGFYEQYF	TGCGCCAGCAGCCAAGGGCAGGGAGGGTTCTACGAGCAGTACTTC	once	TRBV4-1	TRBJ2-7	TRBD2
CASSDGQYDTEAFF	TGTGCCAGCAGCGATGGACAGTATGACACTGAAGCTTTCTTT	.	TRBV5-5	TRBJ1-1	.
CASSPRGQDYNEQFF	TGTGCCAGCAGTCCCAGGGGGCAAGACTACAATGAGCAGTTCTTC	.	TRBV27	TRBJ2-1	TRBD1
CASSFREINYGYTF	TGTGCCAGCAGCTTTCGAGAGATTAACTATGGCTACACCTTC	few	TRBV5-8	TRBJ1-2	.
CASSLDGTTSYNEQFF	TGTGCCAGCAGCTTAGATGGGACTACCTCCTACAATGAGCAGTTCTTC	.	TRBV11-3	TRBJ2-1	TRBD2